The rows below give T cell receptor beta chains drawn from one sample of a study of shared clonotypes between healthy human individuals. Clones were sequenced by immunoSEQ multiplex PCR, and TCRdb holds only the in-frame ones, with some missing. The data hold about 990,000 clones, with around three quarters observed a single time. The sequenced sample consisted of memory CD4+ T cells from PBMCs. The receptors here all came from a man aged 18 to 29 in good health. Some clones in this sample may be carry-over from other donors' samples. CDR3s include the opening cysteine and the closing phenylalanine or tryptophan. Fields, in order: CDR3 protein, CDR3 DNA, CDR3 length, clone size, V gene, J gene, D gene. D genes are given only for firm matches. Clone size appears in some rows only: once, few, many, or a class for an expanded clone.

CDR3aa: CAWSGGSGSSYNEQFF
CDR3nt: TGTGCCTGGAGTGGAGGTAGCGGGAGCTCCTACAATGAGCAGTTCTTC
len: 16
abundance: -
v_gene: TRBV30
j_gene: TRBJ2-1
d_gene: TRBD2

CDR3aa: CASSYLMPGANVLTF
CDR3nt: TGTGCCAGCAGTTACTTGATGCCTGGGGCCAACGTCCTGACTTTC
len: 15
abundance: -
v_gene: TRBV6-5
j_gene: TRBJ2-6
d_gene: -

CDR3aa: CATSRDQWMNTEAFF
CDR3nt: TGTGCCACCAGCAGAGATCAGTGGATGAACACTGAAGCTTTCTTT
len: 15
abundance: -
v_gene: TRBV15
j_gene: TRBJ1-1
d_gene: -

CDR3aa: CASSLSLGGRTGELFF
CDR3nt: TGCGCCAGCAGCTTGTCCCTCGGGGGCCGCACCGGGGAGCTGTTTTTT
len: 16
abundance: -
v_gene: TRBV5-1
j_gene: TRBJ2-2
d_gene: -

CDR3aa: CASSQTLGQGAIEAFF
CDR3nt: TGTGCCAGCTCCCAAACCTTGGGACAGGGGGCGATTGAAGCTTTCTTT
len: 16
abundance: -
v_gene: TRBV18
j_gene: TRBJ1-1
d_gene: TRBD1

CDR3aa: CASSLWASGSAYEQYF
CDR3nt: TGTGCCAGCAGTTTATGGGCTAGCGGGAGCGCCTACGAGCAGTACTTC
len: 16
abundance: few
v_gene: TRBV28
j_gene: TRBJ2-7
d_gene: TRBD2

CDR3aa: CASSIGGSLKNIQYF
CDR3nt: TGTGCCAGTAGTATAGGGGGGTCGCTCAAAAACATTCAGTACTTC
len: 15
abundance: -
v_gene: TRBV19
j_gene: TRBJ2-4
d_gene: -

CDR3aa: CASSYEGGSWETQYF
CDR3nt: TGTGCCAGCAGCTACGAAGGGGGCTCTTGGGAGACCCAGTACTTC
len: 15
abundance: -
v_gene: TRBV7-9
j_gene: TRBJ2-5
d_gene: TRBD1

CDR3aa: CASSLKLGQGGYGYTF
CDR3nt: TGTGCCAGCAGCTTGAAATTAGGGCAGGGAGGCTATGGCTACACCTTC
len: 16
abundance: few
v_gene: TRBV7-9
j_gene: TRBJ1-2
d_gene: -

CDR3aa: CSVSRGPTNYGYTF
CDR3nt: TGCAGCGTTTCAAGGGGGCCAACTAACTATGGCTACACCTTC
len: 14
abundance: once
v_gene: TRBV29-1
j_gene: TRBJ1-2
d_gene: TRBD1

CDR3aa: CASSYLAGTTTQYF
CDR3nt: TGTGCCAGCAGTTACCTAGCGGGGACTACTACGCAGTATTTT
len: 14
abundance: once
v_gene: TRBV27
j_gene: TRBJ2-3
d_gene: TRBD2

CDR3aa: CATSREVSGNTIYF
CDR3nt: TGTGCCACCAGCAGAGAAGTATCTGGAAACACCATATATTTT
len: 14
abundance: -
v_gene: TRBV15
j_gene: TRBJ1-3
d_gene: -

CDR3aa: CASSETGFEQYF
CDR3nt: TGTGCCAGCAGCGAGACAGGGTTCGAGCAGTACTTC
len: 12
abundance: -
v_gene: TRBV5-8
j_gene: TRBJ2-7
d_gene: TRBD1

CDR3aa: CASSQEDSTNYGYTF
CDR3nt: TGTGCCAGCAGCCAAGAGGACAGCACTAACTATGGCTACACCTTC
len: 15
abundance: -
v_gene: TRBV4-2
j_gene: TRBJ1-2
d_gene: -

CDR3aa: CASSSQGRGGEFF
CDR3nt: TGTGCCAGCAGTTCCCAGGGGCGGGGTGGGGAGTTCTTC
len: 13
abundance: once
v_gene: TRBV28
j_gene: TRBJ2-1
d_gene: -

CDR3aa: CASSERRLRGSDNEQFF
CDR3nt: TGTGCCAGCAGTGAGCGGCGGTTGCGAGGATCGGACAATGAGCAGTTCTTC
len: 17
abundance: -
v_gene: TRBV6-4
j_gene: TRBJ2-1
d_gene: -

CDR3aa: CASSLHYEQYF
CDR3nt: TGTGCCAGCAGTCTCCACTACGAGCAGTACTTC
len: 11
abundance: few
v_gene: TRBV2
j_gene: TRBJ2-7
d_gene: -

CDR3aa: CASSLPEEAETQYF
CDR3nt: TGCGCCAGCAGTCTCCCGGAGGAGGCAGAGACCCAGTACTTC
len: 14
abundance: -
v_gene: TRBV5-1
j_gene: TRBJ2-5
d_gene: -

CDR3aa: CATSSPPGQGGGGANVLTF
CDR3nt: TGTGCCACCAGCAGCCCTCCGGGACAGGGAGGTGGTGGGGCCAACGTCCTGACTTTC
len: 19
abundance: -
v_gene: TRBV15
j_gene: TRBJ2-6
d_gene: TRBD1

CDR3aa: CASSLASSGPYEQYF
CDR3nt: TGCGCCAGCAGCTTGGCGTCATCAGGGCCCTACGAGCAGTACTTC
len: 15
abundance: -
v_gene: TRBV5-1
j_gene: TRBJ2-7
d_gene: -

CDR3aa: CASSLQGAEQFF
CDR3nt: TGCGCCAGCAGCCTACAGGGGGCTGAGCAGTTCTTC
len: 12
abundance: -
v_gene: TRBV5-1
j_gene: TRBJ2-1
d_gene: TRBD1

CDR3aa: CASSQDLGFEAFF
CDR3nt: TGTGCCAGCAGCCAAGATCTTGGCTTCGAAGCTTTCTTT
len: 13
abundance: -
v_gene: TRBV14
j_gene: TRBJ1-1
d_gene: -

CDR3aa: CATGTSGYNEQFF
CDR3nt: TGTGCCACCGGCACTAGCGGCTACAATGAGCAGTTCTTC
len: 13
abundance: -
v_gene: TRBV10-3
j_gene: TRBJ2-1
d_gene: TRBD2

CDR3aa: CASKVYNEQFF
CDR3nt: TGTGCCAGCAAGGTGTACAATGAGCAGTTCTTC
len: 11
abundance: -
v_gene: TRBV2
j_gene: TRBJ2-1
d_gene: -

CDR3aa: CASSLDRNYEQYF
CDR3nt: TGTGCCAGCAGCTTAGATAGAAACTACGAGCAGTACTTC
len: 13
abundance: -
v_gene: TRBV13
j_gene: TRBJ2-7
d_gene: -

CDR3aa: CASSSHRDRGRRDEKLFF
CDR3nt: TGTGCCAGCAGTTCCCACCGGGACAGGGGGCGAAGAGACGAAAAACTGTTTTTT
len: 18
abundance: -
v_gene: TRBV28
j_gene: TRBJ1-4
d_gene: TRBD1

CDR3aa: CASSRDVLSTEAFF
CDR3nt: TGTGCCAGCAGCCGAGACGTCCTGAGCACTGAAGCTTTCTTT
len: 14
abundance: -
v_gene: TRBV5-6
j_gene: TRBJ1-1
d_gene: -